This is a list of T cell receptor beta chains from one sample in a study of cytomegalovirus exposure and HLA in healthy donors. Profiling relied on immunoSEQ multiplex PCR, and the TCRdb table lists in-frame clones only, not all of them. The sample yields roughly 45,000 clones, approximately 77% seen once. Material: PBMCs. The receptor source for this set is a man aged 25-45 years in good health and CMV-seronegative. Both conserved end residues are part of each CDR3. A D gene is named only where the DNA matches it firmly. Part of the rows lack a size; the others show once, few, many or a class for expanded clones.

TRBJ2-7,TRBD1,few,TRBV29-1,CSVIGTGVSYEQYF,TGCAGCGTTATAGGGACAGGGGTCTCCTACGAGCAGTACTTC
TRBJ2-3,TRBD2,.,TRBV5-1,CASSLGLAGGPTDTQYF,TGCGCCAGCAGCTTGGGACTAGCGGGGGGGCCCACAGATACGCAGTATTTT
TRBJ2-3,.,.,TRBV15,CATSRLASSTDTQYF,TGTGCCACCAGCAGACTAGCGTCTAGCACAGATACGCAGTATTTT
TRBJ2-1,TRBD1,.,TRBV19,CASSILPGQPNEQFF,TGTGCCAGTAGTATATTACCGGGACAGCCCAATGAGCAGTTCTTC
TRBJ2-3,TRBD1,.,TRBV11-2,CASSLAGTGVETDTQYF,TGTGCCAGCAGCTTAGCCGGGACAGGGGTTGAGACAGATACGCAGTATTTT
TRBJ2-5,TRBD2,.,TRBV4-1,CASSQTLAGGSVGETQYF,TGCGCCAGCAGCCAGACCCTAGCGGGAGGGAGTGTGGGGGAGACCCAGTACTTC
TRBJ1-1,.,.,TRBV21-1,CASSIDRGRMNTEAFF,TGTGCCAGCAGCATAGACAGGGGTCGAATGAACACTGAAGCTTTCTTT
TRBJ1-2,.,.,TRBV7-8,CASSNERGSLYGYTF,TGTGCCAGCAGTAATGAAAGAGGGTCCCTCTATGGCTACACCTTC
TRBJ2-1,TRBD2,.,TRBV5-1,CASSLAGGDNEQFF,TGCGCCAGCAGCTTAGCGGGAGGGGACAATGAGCAGTTCTTC
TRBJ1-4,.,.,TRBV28,CASSFQGWEKLFF,TGTGCCAGCAGTTTTCAGGGGTGGGAAAAACTGTTTTTT
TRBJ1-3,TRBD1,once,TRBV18,CASSPTGQNSGNTIYF,TGTGCCAGCTCACCCACGGGACAGAACTCTGGAAACACCATATATTTT
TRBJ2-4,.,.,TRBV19,CASSIGQKNIQYF,TGTGCCAGTAGTATAGGGCAGAAAAACATTCAGTACTTC
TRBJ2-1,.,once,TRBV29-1,CSCRADYNEQFF,TGCAGTTGTAGAGCTGACTACAATGAGCAGTTCTTC
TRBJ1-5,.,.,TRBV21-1,CASSPTGISNQPQHF,TGTGCCAGCAGCCCGACAGGGATTAGCAATCAGCCCCAGCATTTT
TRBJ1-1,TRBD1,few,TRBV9,CASSVDPQGAQGTEAFF,TGTGCCAGCAGCGTAGACCCACAGGGGGCGCAGGGCACTGAAGCTTTCTTT
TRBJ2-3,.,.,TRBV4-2,CASSQRLELTDTQYF,TGTGCCAGCAGCCAACGACTAGAGCTCACAGATACGCAGTATTTT
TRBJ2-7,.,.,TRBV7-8,CASSSEGISYEQYF,TGTGCCAGCAGCTCGGAGGGGATTTCCTACGAGCAGTACTTC
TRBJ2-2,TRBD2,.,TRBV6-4,CASSPGLDTGELFF,TGTGCCAGCAGCCCGGGACTAGACACCGGGGAGCTGTTTTTT
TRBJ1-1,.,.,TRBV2,CASRFSAGQNTEAFF,TGTGCCAGCAGGTTTTCGGCAGGACAGAACACTGAAGCTTTCTTT
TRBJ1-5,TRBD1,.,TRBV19,CASSTDRASNQPQHF,TGTGCCAGTAGTACCGACAGGGCTAGCAATCAGCCCCAGCATTTT